This section outlines one T cell receptor beta chain sequence together with its context. Its cognate antigen is unknown. Each CDR3 protein is one row after TCRdb ran MiXCR on the reads. The sample yields 70,000 or so distinct CDR3 sequences, roughly 20% seen once. The record originates from a study of type 1 regulatory T cells. On the study more broadly: An in vitro protocol generated T-allo10, a Tr1-enriched, alloantigen-specific CD4 T cell product.

CDR1 is KGHDR, CDR2 SFDVKD, per germline. Trimming left V 5 bases short and J 6 bases short, with 5 bases between. This CDR3 spans 11 amino acids. General study results and limits: Tr1 cells had a more restricted TCR repertoire than non-Tr1 cells.

The sequence came from a human donor in good health. The sequencing input was cultured type 1 regulatory T (Tr1) cells, either the whole culture or a sorted fraction (not recorded which). This chain links TRBV24-1 with TRBJ2-3; D ambiguous. DNA for the CDR3: TGTGCCACCAGTGGGGCGGATACGCAGTATTTT. Its translation: CATSGADTQYF.